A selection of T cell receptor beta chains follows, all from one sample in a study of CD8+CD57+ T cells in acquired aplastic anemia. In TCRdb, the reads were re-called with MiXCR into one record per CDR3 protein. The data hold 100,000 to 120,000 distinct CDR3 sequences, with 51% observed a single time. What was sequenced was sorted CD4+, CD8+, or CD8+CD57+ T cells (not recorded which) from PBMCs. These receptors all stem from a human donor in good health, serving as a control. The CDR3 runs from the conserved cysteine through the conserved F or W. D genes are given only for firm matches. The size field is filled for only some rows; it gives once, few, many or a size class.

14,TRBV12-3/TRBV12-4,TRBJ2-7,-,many,CASSLREEVYEQYF,TGTGCCAGCAGTTTACGGGAAGAAGTCTACGAGCAGTACTTC
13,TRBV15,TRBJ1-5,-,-,CATSREDNQPQHF,TGTGCCACCAGCAGAGAGGACAATCAGCCCCAGCATTTT
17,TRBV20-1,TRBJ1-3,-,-,CSAHSGIRLNSGNTIYF,TGCAGTGCTCACTCGGGGATTAGGCTGAACTCTGGAAACACCATATATTTT
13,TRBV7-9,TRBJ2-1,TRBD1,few,CASRATGGNEQFF,TGTGCCAGCAGAGCTACAGGGGGCAATGAGCAGTTCTTC
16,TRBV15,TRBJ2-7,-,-,CATRNIGGQQSYEQYF,TGTGCCACCAGGAACATCGGAGGACAGCAGTCCTACGAGCAGTACTTC
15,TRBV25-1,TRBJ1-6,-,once,CASGGLRGTNSPLHF,TGTGCCAGCGGTGGTTTGCGGGGTACTAATTCACCCCTCCACTTT
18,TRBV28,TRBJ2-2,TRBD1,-,CASSSLSPGQGVIGELFF,TGTGCCAGCAGTTCTCTTTCCCCGGGACAGGGGGTAATCGGGGAGCTGTTTTTT
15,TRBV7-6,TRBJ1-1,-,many,CASSLGKGGATEAFF,TGTGCCAGCAGCTTAGGAAAGGGTGGGGCCACTGAAGCTTTCTTT
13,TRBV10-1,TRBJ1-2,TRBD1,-,CASSGDRASGYTF,TGCGCCAGCAGCGGGGACAGGGCGAGTGGCTACACCTTC
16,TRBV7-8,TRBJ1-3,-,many,CASSLPPPGSGNTIYF,TGTGCCAGCAGCTTACCTCCACCGGGCTCTGGAAACACCATATATTTT
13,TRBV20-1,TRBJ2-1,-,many,CSASPRRVDEQFF,TGCAGTGCTAGTCCCCGCCGAGTCGATGAGCAGTTCTTC
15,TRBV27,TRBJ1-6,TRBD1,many,CASSPRQGYNSPLHF,TGTGCCAGCAGTCCCCGACAGGGCTATAATTCACCCCTCCACTTT
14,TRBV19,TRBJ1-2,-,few,CASSIGGLSNGYTF,TGTGCCAGTAGTATTGGGGGTTTAAGCAATGGCTACACCTTC
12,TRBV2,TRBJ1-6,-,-,CASSPGSSPLHF,TGTGCCAGCAGTCCAGGGAGCTCACCCCTCCACTTT
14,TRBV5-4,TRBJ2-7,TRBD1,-,CASSPGTGNHEQYF,TGTGCCAGCAGCCCCGGGACAGGGAATCACGAGCAGTACTTC
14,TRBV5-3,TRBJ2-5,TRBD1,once,CASRAGTGQETQYF,TGTGCCAGCAGGGCCGGGACAGGGCAAGAGACCCAGTACTTC
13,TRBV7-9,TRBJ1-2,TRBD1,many,CASSPTGGYGYTF,TGTGCCAGCAGCCCGACAGGGGGTTATGGCTACACCTTC
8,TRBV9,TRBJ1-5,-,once,CASSYQHF,TGTGCCAGCAGCTACCAGCATTTT
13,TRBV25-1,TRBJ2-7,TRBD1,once,CASSQGQVYEQYF,TGTGCCAGCAGCCAGGGACAGGTCTACGAGCAGTACTTC
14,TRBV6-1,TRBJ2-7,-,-,CASSPHRDGYEQYF,TGTGCCAGCAGTCCTCACCGGGACGGATACGAGCAGTACTTC
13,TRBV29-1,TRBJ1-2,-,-,CSVDRGLKFGYTF,TGCAGCGTTGACAGGGGACTTAAATTTGGCTACACCTTC
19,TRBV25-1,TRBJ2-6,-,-,CASSEVRTDPSSGANVLTF,TGTGCCAGCAGTGAGGTGAGGACAGACCCTAGCTCTGGGGCCAACGTCCTGACTTTC
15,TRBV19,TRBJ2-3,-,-,CASSIKRPGTDTQYF,TGTGCCAGTAGTATCAAACGGCCCGGCACAGATACGCAGTATTTT
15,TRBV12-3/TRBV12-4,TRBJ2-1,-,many,CASSSPGRPYNEQFF,TGTGCCAGCAGTTCCCCCGGTAGACCCTACAATGAGCAGTTCTTC
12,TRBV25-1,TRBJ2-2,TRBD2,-,CASRGRAGELFF,TGTGCCAGCCGGGGGAGGGCCGGGGAGCTGTTTTTT
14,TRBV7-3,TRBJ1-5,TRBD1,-,CASSVGYRGRPQHF,TGTGCCAGCAGCGTAGGGTACAGGGGGCGGCCCCAGCATTTT
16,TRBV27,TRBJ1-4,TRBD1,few,CASSFRVGQGNEKLFF,TGTGCCAGCAGTTTTAGGGTAGGACAGGGGAATGAAAAACTGTTTTTT
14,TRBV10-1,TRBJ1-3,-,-,CASSAHHSGNTIYF,TGCGCCAGCAGTGCCCACCACTCTGGAAACACCATATATTTT
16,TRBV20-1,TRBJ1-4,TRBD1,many,CSARDYDRGQNEKLFF,TGCAGTGCTAGAGATTATGACAGGGGCCAAAATGAAAAACTGTTTTTT
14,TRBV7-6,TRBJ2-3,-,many,CASSLVGGTDTQYF,TGTGCCAGCAGCTTAGTGGGAGGCACAGATACGCAGTATTTT
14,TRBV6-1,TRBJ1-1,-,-,CASGTGVGNTEAFF,TGTGCCAGCGGGACTGGGGTCGGGAACACTGAAGCTTTCTTT
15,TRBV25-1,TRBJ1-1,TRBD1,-,CARPFIQGARAEAFF,TGTGCCAGGCCGTTTATCCAGGGGGCCCGGGCTGAAGCTTTCTTT
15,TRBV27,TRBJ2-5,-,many,CASSSTGRTQETQYF,TGTGCCAGCAGTTCCACGGGACGGACACAAGAGACCCAGTACTTC
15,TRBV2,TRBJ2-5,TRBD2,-,CASSGGGGAPETQYF,TGTGCCAGCAGTGGGGGGGGGGGAGCGCCAGAGACCCAGTACTTC
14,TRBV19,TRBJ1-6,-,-,CASSIARDNSPLHF,TGTGCCAGTAGTATAGCCAGGGATAATTCACCCCTCCACTTT
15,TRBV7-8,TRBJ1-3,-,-,CASSLDPGPGNTIYF,TGTGCCAGCAGCTTAGATCCAGGGCCTGGAAACACCATATATTTT
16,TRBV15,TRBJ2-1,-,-,CATSRETDSSYNEQSF,TGTGCCACCAGCAGAGAGACGGACAGCTCCTACAATGAGCAGTCCTTC
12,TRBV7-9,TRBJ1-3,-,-,CASRSSSDTIYF,TGTGCCAGCCGCTCGTCGTCAGACACCATATATTTT
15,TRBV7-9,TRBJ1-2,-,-,CASSLAAGANYGYTF,TGTGCCAGCAGCTTAGCCGCGGGAGCGAACTATGGCTACACCTTC
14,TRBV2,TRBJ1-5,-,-,CASTSTVGNQPQHF,TGTGCCAGCACTTCGACCGTAGGTAATCAGCCCCAGCATTTT
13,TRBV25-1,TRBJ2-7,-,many,CASSEGESYEQYF,TGTGCCAGCAGTGAAGGGGAATCCTACGAGCAGTACTTC
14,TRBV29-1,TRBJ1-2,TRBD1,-,CSVERGQGNYGYTF,TGCAGCGTTGAAAGGGGACAGGGGAACTATGGCTACACCTTC
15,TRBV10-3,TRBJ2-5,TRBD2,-,CAIGRAGGQEETQYF,TGTGCCATCGGGAGAGCGGGGGGGCAGGAAGAGACCCAGTACTTC
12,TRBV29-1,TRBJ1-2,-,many,CSVRTEGYGYTF,TGCAGCGTAAGGACAGAGGGCTATGGCTACACCTTC
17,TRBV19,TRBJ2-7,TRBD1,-,CAGSIDRGTGTHPEQYF,TGTGCCGGTAGTATAGATCGTGGGACAGGGACACACCCTGAGCAGTACTTC
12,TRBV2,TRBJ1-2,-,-,CASSEYGDGYTF,TGTGCCAGCAGTGAATATGGTGATGGCTACACCTTC
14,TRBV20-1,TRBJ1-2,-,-,CSARASTGDYGYTF,TGCAGTGCTAGAGCGAGCACAGGAGACTATGGCTACACCTTC
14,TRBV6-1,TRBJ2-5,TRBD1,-,CASSASGGFETQYF,TGTGCCAGCAGTGCCTCAGGGGGTTTCGAGACCCAGTACTTC
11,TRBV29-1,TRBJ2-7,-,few,CSCGGELEQYF,TGCAGCTGTGGCGGGGAGCTCGAGCAGTACTTC
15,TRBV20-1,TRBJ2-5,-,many,CSAREWVLGEETQYF,TGCAGTGCTAGAGAATGGGTTCTGGGGGAGGAGACCCAGTACTTC